The entry below describes one TCR beta chain. This clone has more than one count but fewer than ten. The antigen this receptor binds is unknown. Base qualities are not provided; no much larger clone lies one nucleotide away. The sample is drawn from a study of blood T cell repertoires in COVID-19 (dated by TCRdb to 2018 to 2020). In terms of the full investigation: The collaborator samples originated in the United States, Italy and Spain and spanned the acute and convalescent phases of COVID-19. The material from the prospective study consisted of cDNA or gDNA derived from T cells, B-cell-depleted T cells, or PBMCs. Deeply sampled blood TCRbeta repertoires from subjects exposed to, actively infected with, or recovered from COVID-19 were included in the dataset. The repertoires were released in a freely available public database intended as a resource for research on the immune response to SARS-CoV-2. The samples were drawn from the first 160 participants of the ongoing ImmuneRACE study and from roughly 1,300 subjects provided by 6 global collaborators. A de-identified subject ID, COVID-19 status, age in years and sex were almost always included in the sample metadata. HLA class I and class II types, where available, came from metadata supplied by the sample provider rather than from assay-based typing.

Enrolling through a virtual design, the prospective study's participants ranged in age from roughly 18 to 89 years and lived across some 23 United States geographic areas. Cohort assignment in the prospective study relied on participant-reported clinical history from a screening survey and a study questionnaire. ImmuneRACE Cohort 3 recovered participants were defined by two consecutive negative NP/OP PCR tests, healthcare professional clearance, or symptom resolution. In the prospective study, whole blood, serum and a nasopharyngeal or oropharyngeal swab were collected from each participant by mobile phlebotomists. Over a roughly two-month period, participants in the prospective study had the option of providing additional blood draws and questionnaires. Before DNA extraction, prospective study blood samples were shipped either frozen or at room temperature. The CDR3 starts with the cysteine, ends with the phenylalanine, and has 14 residues. Only the CDR3 DNA is retained, 42 bases long and in frame from the first base. Ends trimmed: V by 7 bases, J by 4 bases; bases unmatched to a gene: 6. The germline V gene (reference sequence) provides CDR1 LNHDA and CDR2 SQIVND.

Overall study outcomes, separate from this receptor: The amount of clinical and demographic metadata varied by source and participant and was provided uncurated.

TCRbeta CDR3 regions were amplified from genomic DNA by means of the immunoSEQ Assay, a bias-controlled multiplex PCR. The paper's processing steps were these. Nucleated cell counts per sample were estimated from amplification of reference gene primers within the assay. To quantify the absolute abundance of each unique TCRbeta CDR3 rearrangement, sequence reads were collapsed and filtered. Productive Simpson clonality was computed per sample as the square root of Simpson's diversity index over productive rearrangements. Entries here come from immuneACCESS through TCRdb and include only in-frame sequences with V and J called. Some clones fail to appear in such tables; in the studies checked, an unresolved V gene covers under half of the shortfall, and the cause of the remainder is unknown. That table furnishes V, J and clone size, whereas the DNA furnished D and trimming. The sample data list about 160,000 clones, and 80% of these were observed just once. 4.5% to 7.5% of the sample rests with the top ten.

This TCR was recovered from a man in his forties who had recovered from COVID-19. Material: PBMCs or T cells enriched from blood (not recorded which). The chain is encoded by TRBV19 joined to TRBJ2-2; 7 junctional bases match TRBD1. The sequenced DNA: TGTGCCAGTACCCTTACAGGGGTCACCGGGGAGCTGTTTTTT. This gives the protein CASTLTGVTGELFF.